This entry features one T cell receptor beta chain sequence. The data originate from a study of CD8 T cells in Susac syndrome. Per the germline V gene, CDR1 is DFQATT and CDR2 is SNEGSKA (reference sequence). Deletions cut 5 bases from V and 7 bases from J, with 15 bases between. This CDR3 has 14 amino acids. When the RNA was reverse transcribed, random hexamers were used with an input of about 0.5 to 1 ug. TCRdb re-analysed the immunoSEQ multiplex PCR reads in MiXCR, keeping a single row per CDR3 protein. The profile shows about 210,000 distinct CDR3 sequences, approximately 95% of them singletons. CD8+ and CD4+ T cells taken from blood had their TCR beta sequenced. TEMRA cells were FACS-enriched, while CD8+ and CD4+ T cells were negatively isolated.

Input material: CD4+ T cells from PBMCs. This sequence originates from a human donor with multiple sclerosis. The chain has TRBV20-1 and TRBJ1-6; D call uncertain. CDR3 residues: CSAAPGLGNSPLHF. CDR3 nucleotides: TGCAGTGCTGCTCCGGGCCTAGGCAATTCACCCCTCCACTTT.